Listed below are T cell receptor beta chains from one sample, sequenced in a study of cytomegalovirus exposure and HLA in healthy donors. Produced via immunoSEQ multiplex PCR; TCRdb's table is partial and in-frame only. Of 110,000 or so clones in the sample, more than 70% were seen once. The sequenced sample consisted of PBMCs. Every receptor here comes from a man younger than 35 in good health and CMV-seronegative. CDR3s include the opening cysteine and the closing phenylalanine or tryptophan. The D gene is left open where the match is weak. A row's size may be missing; if present it is once, few, many or a size class.

>NA|TRBD2|TRBV30|TRBJ2-2
TGTGCCTGGAGTACTGGGGTGGAGGGACTAGCAACCGGGGAGCTGTTTTTT
CAWSTGVEGLATGELFF
>NA|NA|TRBV4-1|TRBJ2-3
TGCGCCAGCAGCCAAGATGCCACGGTCCCGTGGGATACGCAGTATTTT
CASSQDATVPWDTQYF
>NA|TRBD2|TRBV30|TRBJ2-7
TGTGCCTGGAGTTCTTTAAAACCGGGACTAGCGGTTTACGAGCAGTACTTC
CAWSSLKPGLAVYEQYF
>NA|NA|TRBV9|TRBJ2-7
TGTGCCAGCAGCGAAGCTACCGGGGAGCAGTACTTC
CASSEATGEQYF
>NA|TRBD2|TRBV5-1|TRBJ2-7
TGCGCCAGCAGCGACCGCAGGGGGACTAGCGGGAACGAGCAGTACTTC
CASSDRRGTSGNEQYF
>NA|TRBD2|TRBV28|TRBJ2-1
TGTGCCAGCAGTTTACTAGCGGGACTCAATGAGCAGTTCTTC
CASSLLAGLNEQFF
>once|TRBD1|TRBV5-1|TRBJ2-3
TGCGCCAGCAGCTTAGAGGGGGCAAGAGGCACAGATACGCAGTATTTT
CASSLEGARGTDTQYF
>NA|TRBD1|TRBV11-3|TRBJ2-7
TGTGCCAGCAGCCTAGGACAGGGGATCGGCTACGAGCAGTACTTC
CASSLGQGIGYEQYF
>NA|TRBD2|TRBV25-1|TRBJ2-3
TGTGCCAGCAGTGACATAGCGGGGGTTACAGATACGCAGTATTTT
CASSDIAGVTDTQYF
>NA|NA|TRBV30|TRBJ1-2
TGTGCCTGGAGTGAATCGGGGGTGTACTATGGCTACACCTTC
CAWSESGVYYGYTF
>NA|NA|TRBV6-1|TRBJ2-1
TGTGCCAGCAGTGAAACTCCAGCGGAGTTATCCTACAATGAGCAGTTCTTC
CASSETPAELSYNEQFF
>NA|NA|TRBV9|TRBJ2-1
TGTGCCAGCAGCGTCGGGGGAGTTGAGCAGTTCTTC
CASSVGGVEQFF
>NA|TRBD1|TRBV29-1|TRBJ1-1
TGCAGCGTTGCGATCCAAGGGGGCAGGACTGAAGCTTTCTTT
CSVAIQGGRTEAFF
>NA|TRBD1|TRBV6-1|TRBJ1-2
TGTGCCAGCAGCGGGACAGGGTACTATGGCTACACCTTC
CASSGTGYYGYTF
>NA|NA|TRBV23-1|TRBJ2-7
TGCGCCAGCAGTCAATCGGGGACACCGAGGAGGGAGCAGTACTTC
CASSQSGTPRREQYF
>few|TRBD2|TRBV29-1|TRBJ2-1
TGCAGCGTTTCCGCCCCACTAGCGGGGGGGCCCTGGGAGCAGTTCTTC
CSVSAPLAGGPWEQFF
>NA|NA|TRBV19|TRBJ1-1
TGTGCCAGTAGTATAGGGGGTCTGGGAGGCACTGAAGCTTTCTTT
CASSIGGLGGTEAFF
>few|TRBD1|TRBV2|TRBJ1-2
TGTGCCAGCAGTGAATGGACAGGGGCCTATGGCTACACCTTC
CASSEWTGAYGYTF